This section outlines one T cell receptor beta chain sequence together with its context. Its target is not known. The sample belongs to a study of graft-versus-host responses after intestinal transplantation. Clones were read by immunoSEQ multiplex PCR, and TCRdb kept only the in-frame ones, dropping some. The sample yields about 9,600 clones, nearly 95% seen once. Study-wide points: Analysis identified GvH clones in recipient marrow, with some appearing first in ileum or blood.

The clonotype comes from a human patient who received an intestinal transplant, so some T cells may come from the graft donor. The sample in question was bone marrow, obtained around 500 days after intestinal transplantation.

This CDR3 is CASSLAGDNEKLFF. DNA for the CDR3: TGTGCCAGCAGTTTGGCAGGAGATAATGAAAAACTGTTTTTT. The chain employs TRBV28 and TRBJ1-4; D is ambiguous. The CDR3 spans 14 residues. Per germline, CDR1 MDHEN and CDR2 SYDVKM. V lost 3 bases, J lost 4 bases, and 9 bases lay in between.